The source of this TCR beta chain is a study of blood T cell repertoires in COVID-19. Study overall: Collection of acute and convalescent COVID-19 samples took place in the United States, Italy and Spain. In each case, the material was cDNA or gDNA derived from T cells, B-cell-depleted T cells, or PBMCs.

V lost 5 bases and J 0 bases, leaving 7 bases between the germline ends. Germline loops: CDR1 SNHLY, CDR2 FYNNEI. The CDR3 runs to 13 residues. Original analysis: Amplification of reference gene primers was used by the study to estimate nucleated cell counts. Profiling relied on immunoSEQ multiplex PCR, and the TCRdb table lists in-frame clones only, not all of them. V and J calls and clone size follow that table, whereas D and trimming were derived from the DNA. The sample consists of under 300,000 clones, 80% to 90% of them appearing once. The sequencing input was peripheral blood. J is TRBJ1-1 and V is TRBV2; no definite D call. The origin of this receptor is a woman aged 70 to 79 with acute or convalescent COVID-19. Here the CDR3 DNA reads TGTGCCAGCAGTATACTATTGAACACTGAAGCTTTCTTT. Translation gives CASSILLNTEAFF.